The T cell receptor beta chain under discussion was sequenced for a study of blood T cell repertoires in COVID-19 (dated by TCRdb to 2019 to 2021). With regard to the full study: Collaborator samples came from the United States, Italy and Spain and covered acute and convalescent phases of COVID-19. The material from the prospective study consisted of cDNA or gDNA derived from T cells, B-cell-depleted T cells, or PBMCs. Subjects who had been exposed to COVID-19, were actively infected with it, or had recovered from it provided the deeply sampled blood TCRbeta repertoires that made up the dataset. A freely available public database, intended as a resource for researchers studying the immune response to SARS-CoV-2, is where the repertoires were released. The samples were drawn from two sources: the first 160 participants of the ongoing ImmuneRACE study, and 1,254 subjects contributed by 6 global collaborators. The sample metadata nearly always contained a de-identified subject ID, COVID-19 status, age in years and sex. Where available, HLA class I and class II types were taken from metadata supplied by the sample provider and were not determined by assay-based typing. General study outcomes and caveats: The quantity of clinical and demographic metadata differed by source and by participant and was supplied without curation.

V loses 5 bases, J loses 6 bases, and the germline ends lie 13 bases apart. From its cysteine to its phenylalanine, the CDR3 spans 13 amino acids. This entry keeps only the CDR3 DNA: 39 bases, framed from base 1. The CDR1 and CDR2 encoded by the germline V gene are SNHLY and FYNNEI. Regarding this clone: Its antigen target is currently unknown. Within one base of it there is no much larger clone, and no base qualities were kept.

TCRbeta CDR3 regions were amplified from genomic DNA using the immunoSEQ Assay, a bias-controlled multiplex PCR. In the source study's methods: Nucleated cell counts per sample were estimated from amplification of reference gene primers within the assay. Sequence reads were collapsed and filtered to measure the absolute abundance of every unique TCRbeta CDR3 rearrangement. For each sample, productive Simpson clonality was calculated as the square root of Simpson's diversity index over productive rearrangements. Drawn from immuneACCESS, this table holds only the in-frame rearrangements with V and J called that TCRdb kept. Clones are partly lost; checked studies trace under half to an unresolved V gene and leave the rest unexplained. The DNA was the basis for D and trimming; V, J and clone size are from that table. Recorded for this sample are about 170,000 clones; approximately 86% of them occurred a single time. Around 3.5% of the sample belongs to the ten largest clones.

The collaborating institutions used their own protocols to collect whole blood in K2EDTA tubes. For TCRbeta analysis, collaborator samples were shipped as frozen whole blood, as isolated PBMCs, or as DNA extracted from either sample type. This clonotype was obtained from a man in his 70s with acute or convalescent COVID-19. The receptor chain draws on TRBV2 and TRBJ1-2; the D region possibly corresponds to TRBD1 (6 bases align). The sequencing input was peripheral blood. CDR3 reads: CASSPSGTNGYTF. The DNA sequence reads TGTGCCAGCAGTCCTTCCGGGACAAATGGCTACACCTTC.